Shown below are 14 T cell receptor beta chains from a single sample sequenced in a study of blood T cell repertoires in COVID-19. TCRdb's copy holds only in-frame clones and misses some; the assay was immunoSEQ multiplex PCR. Among some 270,000 clones, roughly nine tenths were seen once, and the ten largest hold approximately 5%. The sample consisted of peripheral blood. The receptors derive from a woman in her thirties or forties who had recovered from COVID-19.

The rearrangement links TRBV18 to TRBJ2-3, with D perhaps TRBD2 (5 bases). V lost 3 bases to trimming and J lost 2 bases, with 21 bases between them. This CDR3 spans 18 amino acids. Germline V gene sequence: CDR1 KGHSH, CDR2 LQKENI. Written as DNA, the CDR3 is TGTGCCAGCTCACCCCTACTCGGCCGGAGGAAATACACAGATACGCAGTATTTT. Residues: CASSPLLGRRKYTDTQYF.

This rearrangement joins TRBV12-2 to TRBJ2-1; the DNA was not compared with TRBD2, the D call given in the table. TRBV12-2 is a recognized pseudogene. CDR3 length: 21 amino acids. The CDR3 nucleotides read TGTGCAAGTCGCCCTATTATAACCGGGACTAGCGGGCCAAAACCCTACAATGAGCAGTTCTTC. It encodes CASRPIITGTSGPKPYNEQFF.

The sample holds a few counts of this clone. The chain couples TRBV7-8 to TRBJ1-2; TRBD1 might be the D (6 bases). V was cut by 5 bases and J by 4 bases, with 11 bases left in between. CDR1 is SGHVS and CDR2 is FQNEAQ in the germline V gene. The CDR3 runs to 13 residues. The CDR3 loop reads CASSPRQAYGYTF. CDR3 bases: TGTGCCAGCAGCCCAAGACAGGCCTATGGCTACACCTTC.

The chain combines TRBV5-5 with TRBJ2-7, with TRBD1 matching 7 bases. J gave up 0 bases and V 1 base, and 10 bases lay outside the gene matches. This CDR3 comprises 17 residues. CDR1 is SGHKS, CDR2 YYEKEE, per germline (reference sequence). The CDR3 is CASSLLASWDSSYEQYV. CDR3 bases: TGTGCCAGCAGCTTGCTAGCCTCGTGGGACAGCTCCTACGAGCAGTACGTC.

This chain uses TRBV18 with TRBJ2-5; TRBD2 aligns across 15 bases. J gave up 6 bases and V 5 bases, and 7 bases lay outside the gene matches. Germline lookup yields CDR1 KGHSH and CDR2 LQKENI. This CDR3 has 16 amino acids. CDR3 sequence: CASSLRGTSGRQTQYF. As DNA, the CDR3 is TGTGCCAGCTCATTGAGAGGGACTAGCGGGAGGCAGACCCAGTACTTC.

In this sample, this clone turned up a few times. The rearrangement links TRBV10-3 to TRBJ1-2, with 7 bases fitting TRBD1. CDR1 and CDR2 (germline): ENHRY, SYGVKD. This CDR3 region has 13 residues. V trimming: 10 bases; J trimming: 2 bases; junction bases outside the gene matches: 7. This chain's CDR3 is CATGNRGNYGYTF. Written as DNA, the CDR3 is TGTGCCACAGGGAACAGGGGCAACTATGGCTACACCTTC.

The chain uses TRBV28 and TRBJ1-2; no definite D call. V was shortened by 6 bases and J by 6 bases, with 14 bases between the two germline ends. In germline, CDR1 is MDHEN, CDR2 SYDVKM. The CDR3 has 13 amino acids. CDR3: CASRIGDSHGYTF. The CDR3 DNA is TGTGCCAGCAGAATAGGCGATAGCCATGGCTACACCTTC.

The chain links TRBV15 to TRBJ1-2; 10 nucleotides match TRBD1. With 3 bases clipped from V and 4 bases from J, the junction kept 8 bases outside the gene matches. The CDR3 spans 16 residues. Germline CDR1 is LNHNV and CDR2 is YYDKDF (reference sequence). The chain's CDR3 is CATSSSRDRGVYGYTF. The CDR3 region has the DNA TGTGCCACCAGCAGTTCTCGGGACAGGGGAGTCTATGGCTACACCTTC.

The chain combines TRBV23-1 with TRBJ1-2; no clear D. TRBV23-1 is given ORF status, its function remaining uncertain. Between the trimmed V and J ends, which lost 3 bases and 0 bases, there was a span of 11 bases. This CDR3 is 15 amino acids long. The CDR3 sequence: CASSHKHKANYGYTF. CDR3 nucleotides: TGCGCCAGCAGTCACAAACACAAAGCTAACTATGGCTACACCTTC.

This chain links TRBV5-1 with TRBJ2-1; 12 bases are a match to TRBD2. The CDR3 has 19 residues. Germline CDR1 reads SGHRS; CDR2 reads YFSETQ. The J segment lost 8 bases and the V segment lost 4 bases, leaving 19 bases of the junction unmatched. In DNA form, the CDR3 reads TGCGCCAGCAGCCCTCCACTCCTTCTAGCGGGGGGGCGCATCGATGAGCAGTTCTTC. Translating it yields CASSPPLLLAGGRIDEQFF.

The chain carries TRBV2 and TRBJ2-7, with 7 bases fitting TRBD1. Germline V gene sequence: CDR1 SNHLY, CDR2 FYNNEI. Trimming removed 10 bases from V and 3 bases from J; junction bases left unmatched: 6. The CDR3 is made up of 12 amino acids. CDR3 loop: CAIIRDSYEQYV. The CDR3 nucleotides are TGTGCCATCATCCGGGACAGCTACGAGCAGTACGTC.

The rearrangement links TRBV30 to TRBJ1-1; D is ambiguous. CDR3 size: 15 residues. V lost 0 bases, J lost 2 bases, and 13 bases lay in between. CDR1 and CDR2 (germline): GTSNPN, SVGIG (reference sequence). CDR3 bases: TGTGCCTGGAGTGTACTTACCCGAAGTAACACTGAAGCTTTCTTT. Translating it yields CAWSVLTRSNTEAFF.

CDR3: CASSPTGLLEAFF. CDR3 in DNA: TGTGCCAGCTCACCGACAGGGTTGCTTGAAGCTTTCTTT. The rearrangement uses TRBV18 and TRBJ1-1; 7 positions agree with TRBD1. The J segment lost 7 bases and the V segment lost 3 bases, leaving 5 bases of the junction unmatched. CDR3 length equals 13 residues. Germline-derived CDR1 and CDR2 are KGHSH and LQKENI. The full variable domain, with the rest looked up from reference TRBV18 and TRBJ1-1, is NAGVMQNPRHLVRRRGQEARLRCSPMKGHSHVYWYRQLPEEGLKFMVYLQKENIIDESGMPKERFSAEFPKEGPSILRIQQVVRGDSAAYFCASSPTGLLEAFFGQGTRLTVV.

This clone was counted once. The chain carries TRBV27 and TRBJ1-2; 7 positions match TRBD1. Trimming cost V 11 bases and J 4 bases; bases outside gene matches: 13. Germline V CDR1 and CDR2: MNHEY, SMNVEV (reference sequence). This CDR3 has 14 amino acids. The CDR3 coding sequence is TGTGCCCCAGCTTCGGACCGGGACAGCTATGGCTACACCTTC. Translation gives CAPASDRDSYGYTF.